One and the same sample provided the 26 T cell receptor beta chains below, sequenced in a study of T cells in Graves' hyperthyroidism and ophthalmopathy. RNA transcripts gave rise to amplified TCR beta CDR3 regions. HTBI primers were used for first-round RT-PCR of the TCR CDR3. One entry per CDR3 protein results from TCRdb running MiXCR on the multiplex PCR reads. Of roughly 740,000 distinct CDR3 sequences in the sample, around 17% are singletons; the top ten hold 8.4%. Sequencing was done on a sample of blood. The receptors were gathered from a man aged 18 to 30 with Graves' hyperthyroidism.

As for this clonotype: A read error is possible here, since a much larger clone lies one base away. The CDR3 does not end in the conserved phenylalanine or tryptophan, so this is likely a read error. The chain carries TRBV18 and TRBJ1-1; TRBD1 matches at 7 bases. The CDR3 extends over 14 amino acids. Germline trimming cut 3 bases from V and 1 base from J; bases unmatched to any gene: 2. Germline assignment: CDR1 KGHSH and CDR2 LQKENI. The CDR3 is CASSPTGSNTEAFL. The CDR3 bases are TGTGCCAGCTCACCGACAGGGTCGAACACTGAAGCTTTCCTT.

Regarding this clonotype: One end of the junction does not line up with germline, which may come from a read error. The gene calls are TRBV5-6 and TRBJ2-2; D gene unclear. CDR3 length: 15 amino acids. The germline V gene has CDR1 SGHDT and CDR2 YYEEEE. The CDR3 region is CASSLGRFYTGELFF. In DNA form, the CDR3 reads TGTGCCAGCAGTTTGGGCAGGTTCTACACCGGGGAGCTGTTTTTT. The variable domain in full, completed from reference TRBV5-6 and TRBJ2-2, reads DAGVTQSPTHLIKTRGQQVTLRCSPKSGHDTVSWYQQALGQGPQFIFQYYEEEERQRGNFPDRFSGHQFPNYSSELNVNALLLGDSALYLCASSLGRFYTGELFFGEGSRLTVL.

In its sample, this clonotype was seen many times. The CDR3 region is CASSRDRKGYTF. In nucleotides, the CDR3 is TGTGCCAGCAGCCGGGATCGAAAGGGCTACACCTTC. The J gene is TRBJ1-2, the V gene TRBV12-3 or TRBV12-4; no clear D. This CDR3 spans 12 amino acids. V lost 6 bases, J lost 8 bases, and 13 bases lay in between.

This clonotype has just a few counts. The gene calls are TRBV20-1 and TRBJ2-5, with 15 bases fitting TRBD2. With V trimmed by 3 bases and J by 4 bases, 3 bases remained unmatched. The germline V gene has CDR1 DFQATT and CDR2 SNEGSKA (reference sequence). This CDR3 has 15 residues. This chain's CDR3 is CSARRTSGRGETQYF. The CDR3 coding sequence is TGCAGTGCTAGGCGGACTAGCGGGAGGGGAGAGACCCAGTACTTC.

The chain couples TRBV7-9 to TRBJ2-1, with 8 bases aligning to TRBD2. Trimming removed 6 bases from V and 8 bases from J; junction bases left unmatched: 21. The germline V gene has CDR1 SEHNR and CDR2 FQNEAQ (reference sequence). This CDR3 is built from 18 residues. The CDR3, as DNA: TGTGCCAGCAGTACCTCATGGAGGGAGGCGGGAGGCCTAGATGAGCAGTTCTTC. Its translation is CASSTSWREAGGLDEQFF.

This clonotype turned up a few times. V is TRBV7-9 and J is TRBJ2-4, with 7 bases that match TRBD2. Trimming at V came to 1 base and at J to 6 bases, leaving 6 bases not matched to a gene. Germline V gives CDR1 SEHNR, CDR2 FQNEAQ (reference sequence). This CDR3 has 15 residues. The DNA for the CDR3 is TGTGCCAGCAGCTTAGATGGGGAGGGAGCAAACATTCAGTACTTC. Its translation: CASSLDGEGANIQYF.

In its sample, this clonotype was seen many times. The V gene is TRBV27, the J gene TRBJ1-1; maybe TRBD1 (5 bases). Trimming stripped 7 bases from V and 1 base from J, with 10 bases between. Looked up from germline, CDR1 is MNHEY and CDR2 is SMNVEV (reference sequence). The CDR3 covers 13 residues. The CDR3 DNA sequence: TGTGCCAGCAAGGAGACAGCGAACACTGAAGCTTTCTTT. Its translation is CASKETANTEAFF.

This clonotype was seen ten or more times. This chain joins TRBV28 and TRBJ1-1; no clear D gene. The CDR3 runs 14 residues. Germline V gene data show CDR1 as MDHEN and CDR2 as SYDVKM. The V gene lost 2 bases and the J gene lost 0 bases, with 7 bases spanning the gap. The CDR3: CASSLTQMNTEAFF. DNA of the CDR3: TGTGCCAGCAGTTTAACGCAGATGAACACTGAAGCTTTCTTT. Looking up the rest from reference TRBV28 and TRBJ1-1 gives the full variable domain: DVKVTQSSRYLVKRTGEKVFLECVQDMDHENMFWYRQDPGLGLRLIYFSYDVKMKEKGDIPEGYSVSREKKERFSLILESASTNQTSMYLCASSLTQMNTEAFFGQGTRLTVV.

This chain joins TRBV6-4 and TRBJ1-5; 11 nucleotides align to TRBD1. Germline V CDR1 and CDR2: MRHNA, SNTAGT. V lost 1 base to trimming and J lost 0 bases; unmatched junction nucleotides: 8. The CDR3 is 19 amino acids. CDR3 sequence: CASSDCGQGAAYSNQPQHF. CDR3 bases: TGTGCCAGCAGTGACTGTGGACAGGGGGCCGCCTATAGCAATCAGCCCCAGCATTTT.

The chain has TRBV5-5 and TRBJ2-2; perhaps TRBD2 as D (5 bases). The CDR3 has 15 amino acids. Per the germline V gene, CDR1 is SGHKS and CDR2 is YYEKEE (reference sequence). V dropped 4 bases and J dropped 4 bases, with 14 bases sitting between them. CDR3 nucleotides: TGTGCCAGCAGCGCCCGACGGGGAGCCACCGGGGAGCTGTTTTTT. It specifies CASSARRGATGELFF.

CDR3 sequence: CASSLGVGRNTGELFF. The CDR3 region has the DNA TGCGCCAGCAGCTTGGGGGTTGGACGGAACACCGGGGAGCTGTTTTTT. The chain carries TRBV5-1 and TRBJ2-2; D is ambiguous. V was trimmed by 0 bases and J by 1 base, leaving 10 bases between them. This CDR3 spans 16 amino acids. CDR1 SGHRS and CDR2 YFSETQ come from the germline V gene.

This clonotype appeared a few times. The V and J genes are TRBV7-2 and TRBJ1-6; D not certain. There are 14 residues in the CDR3. Germline V gene data show CDR1 as SGHTA and CDR2 as FQGNSA. Trimming took 1 base from V and 10 from J, leaving 11 bases between them. The CDR3 here is CASSLEVGRSPLHF. DNA for the CDR3: TGTGCCAGCAGCTTAGAGGTCGGGCGGTCACCCCTCCACTTT.

This clonotype has a count of ten or more. The gene calls are TRBV20-1 and TRBJ2-7; D call uncertain. The CDR3 has 12 residues. Germline V gene sequence: CDR1 DFQATT, CDR2 SNEGSKA (reference sequence). Trimming took off 3 bases at V and 0 bases at J, with 6 bases between the two ends. The CDR3 DNA follows: TGCAGTGCTAGCAAGGACTCCTACGAGCAGTACTTC. Translated, it gives CSASKDSYEQYF.

The V and J genes are TRBV12-3 or TRBV12-4 and TRBJ2-7, with 7 bases lining up with TRBD1. Trimming at V came to 3 bases and at J to 7 bases, leaving 12 bases not matched to a gene. The CDR3 has 15 amino acids. The CDR3 protein is CASSFRDSDLREQYF. The CDR3 DNA follows: TGTGCCAGCAGTTTTAGGGACAGCGATTTGAGGGAGCAGTACTTC.

The V call is TRBV5-1, the J call TRBJ2-7, with unresolved D. The CDR3 totals 10 residues. The germline V gene encodes CDR1 SGHRS and CDR2 YFSETQ. The CDR3 nucleotides read TGCGCACCGGGTCCGTACGAGCAGTACTTC. This encodes CAPGPYEQYF.

Only a few counts were recorded for this clonotype. This rearrangement joins TRBV7-9 to TRBJ1-4, with TRBD1 as a possible D gene (6 bases). The CDR3 loop spans 15 amino acids. Germline CDR1 is SEHNR and CDR2 is FQNEAQ (reference sequence). Trimming removed 4 bases at V and 8 bases at J, with 17 bases between. CDR3 region: CASSSPGHGGEKLFF. CDR3 in DNA: TGTGCCAGCAGCTCTCCGGGACACGGAGGGGAAAAACTGTTTTTT.

The table lists this clonotype with many counts. The rearrangement links TRBV27 to TRBJ1-1; D is undetermined. The germline V gene encodes CDR1 MNHEY and CDR2 SMNVEV (reference sequence). The CDR3 totals 14 residues. The ends were cut back, 3 bases at V and 1 base at J, with 9 bases in the middle. CDR3 residues: CASSLGSRNTEAFF. CDR3 bases: TGTGCCAGCAGTTTGGGCAGCAGGAACACTGAAGCTTTCTTT.

This clonotype came up many times. The chain links TRBV28 to TRBJ2-7; D is ambiguous. This CDR3 region has 14 residues. Looked up from germline, CDR1 is MDHEN and CDR2 is SYDVKM. With 3 bases removed from V and 1 base from J, the gap between germline ends came to 10 bases. CDR3 nucleotide sequence: TGTGCCAGCAGTTTCTCGTACGGATCCTACGAGCAGTACTTC. As protein: CASSFSYGSYEQYF.

There are a few counts of this clonotype. The chain carries TRBV7-9 and TRBJ2-7, with D possibly being TRBD2 (6 bases). Germline V gene data show CDR1 as SEHNR and CDR2 as FQNEAQ (reference sequence). This CDR3 spans 14 amino acids. The V end lost 10 bases, the J end lost 5 bases, and 21 bases lay between the germline ends. CDR3 DNA: TGTGCCACCACACTAGGAGGGTACCCCGACGAGCAGTACTTC. This sequence encodes CATTLGGYPDEQYF. Using reference TRBV7-9 and TRBJ2-7 for the parts outside the CDR3, the full variable domain is DTGVSQNPRHKITKRGQNVTFRCDPISEHNRLYWYRQTLGQGPEFLTYFQNEAQLEKSRLLSDRFSAERPKGSFSTLEIQRTEQGDSAMYLCATTLGGYPDEQYFGPGTRLTVT.

Only a few counts were recorded for this clonotype. The CDR3 loop reads CSASVPGPNQPQHF. The CDR3 nucleotides read TGCAGTGCTAGCGTTCCGGGACCGAATCAGCCCCAGCATTTT. The rearrangement uses TRBV20-1 and TRBJ1-5, with D maybe TRBD1 (5 bases). CDR1 DFQATT and CDR2 SNEGSKA come from the germline V gene (reference sequence). Trimming took off 3 bases at V and 4 bases at J, with 13 bases between the two ends. This CDR3 has 14 residues.

As for this clonotype: Germline is not matched at one junction end, which may reflect a read error. The gene calls are TRBV15 and TRBJ2-7, with D uncertain. This CDR3 has 14 amino acids. The V gene's germline CDR1 is LNHNV and CDR2 YYDKDF (reference sequence). The CDR3 is CATNRDQSPYEQYF. CDR3 nucleotides: TGTGCCACCAACAGAGACCAGAGCCCCTACGAGCAGTACTTC.

The J gene is TRBJ2-7, the V gene TRBV15; the match to TRBD1 covers 7 bases. CDR1 LNHNV and CDR2 YYDKDF come from the germline V gene (reference sequence). This CDR3 has 17 residues. Trimming removed 3 bases from V and 0 bases from J; junction bases left unmatched: 11. The CDR3 nucleotides read TGTGCCACCAGCAGCCTCCGACAGGGCAGAAACTCCTACGAGCAGTACTTC. This translates into CATSSLRQGRNSYEQYF.

In this sample, this clonotype turned up many times. The chain combines TRBV6-5 with TRBJ2-2, with unresolved D. The length of the CDR3 is 13 residues. Germline CDR1 and CDR2: MNHEY and SVGAGI. Trimming removed 0 bases from V and 6 bases from J, with 5 bases in between. CDR3 protein: CASSYSAPGELFF. CDR3 sequence (DNA): TGTGCCAGCAGTTACTCGGCGCCCGGGGAGCTGTTTTTT.

This clonotype occurred a few times. The chain recombines TRBV19 with TRBJ1-1; TRBD1 agrees at 9 bases. Germline loops: CDR1 LNHDA, CDR2 SQIVND (reference sequence). Trimming cost V 1 base and J 0 bases; bases outside gene matches: 3. The CDR3 runs 16 residues. The CDR3 DNA sequence: TGTGCCAGTAGTATAGCCCGGACAGGGGTGAACACTGAAGCTTTCTTT. It yields the protein CASSIARTGVNTEAFF.

In this sample, this clonotype turned up many times. The J gene is TRBJ2-3, the V gene TRBV12-5; TRBD2 matches 12 bases. The length of the CDR3 is 18 residues. Germline values: CDR1 LGHNT, CDR2 FRNRAP. With 2 bases clipped from V and 4 bases from J, the junction kept 10 bases outside the gene matches. CDR3 DNA: TGTGCTAGTGGTTTGAGCCCCACCGGGACTAGCGGGCCAGATACGCAGTATTTT. It encodes CASGLSPTGTSGPDTQYF.

The rearrangement joins TRBV19 to TRBJ2-7; TRBD1 matches 10 bases. Germline assignment: CDR1 LNHDA and CDR2 SQIVND (reference sequence). With V trimmed by 3 bases and J by 3 bases, 5 bases remained unmatched. This CDR3 is built from 15 residues. CDR3 loop: CASSILRTGGYEQYF. The CDR3 DNA follows: TGTGCCAGTAGTATCCTACGGACAGGGGGCTACGAGCAGTACTTC.